One and the same sample provided the 22 T cell receptor beta chains below, sequenced in a study of cytomegalovirus exposure and HLA in healthy donors. PCR was performed using 60 Vbeta and 13 Jbeta primers. The protocol was immunoSEQ multiplex PCR, while the TCRdb copy is restricted to in-frame clones and leaves out a portion. The repertoire holds 200,000 to 250,000 clones, with more than 75% as singletons. Sequenced: PBMCs. These receptors were obtained from a human donor in good health.

The chain uses TRBV29-1 and TRBJ1-1; D not certain. Germline V gene lookup returns CDR1 SQVTM and CDR2 ANQGSEA. Between the trimmed V and J ends, which lost 4 bases and 11 bases, there was a span of 11 bases. The CDR3 runs 10 residues. The CDR3 spells CSVVYGSAFF. The CDR3 bases are TGCAGCGTTGTTTACGGGTCGGCTTTCTTT.

V usage is TRBV5-4 and J usage is TRBJ2-3; tentative D call: TRBD1 (6 bases). Trimming pared 4 bases from V and 4 bases from J, leaving 19 bases between. The germline V gene encodes CDR1 SGHNT and CDR2 YYREEE (reference sequence). This CDR3 is built from 16 residues. The CDR3 here is CASSLRGSNTADTQYF. The CDR3 nucleotides are TGTGCCAGCAGCCTAAGGGGGAGTAATACCGCAGATACGCAGTATTTT.

There are a few counts of this clone. The chain has TRBV10-3 and TRBJ2-5; tentative D call: TRBD2 (6 bases). This CDR3 contains 14 residues. From germline, CDR1 is ENHRY and CDR2 SYGVKD. The V gene lost 6 bases and the J gene lost 1 base, with 12 bases spanning the gap. CDR3 DNA sequence: TGTGCCATCAGCCCTAGCGTACGCCAAGAGACCCAGTACTTC. This sequence encodes CAISPSVRQETQYF.

The chain recombines TRBV5-5 with TRBJ2-3; TRBD2 matches 11 bases. J lost 3 bases, V lost 0 bases, and 6 bases had no gene match. CDR3 length: 17 residues. Germline CDR1 reads SGHKS; CDR2 reads YYEKEE (reference sequence). The CDR3, as DNA: TGTGCCAGCAGCTTGGCCCTAATAGCGGGAGGGACAGATACGCAGTATTTT. It is translated as CASSLALIAGGTDTQYF.

This clone has a handful of counts. The V and J genes are TRBV5-5 and TRBJ1-1; no definite D call. V lost 0 bases and J 2 bases, leaving 8 bases between the germline ends. The CDR3 covers 14 residues. CDR1 SGHKS and CDR2 YYEKEE come from the germline V gene (reference sequence). CDR3 loop: CASSLVRDNTEAFF. For the CDR3, the DNA is TGTGCCAGCAGCTTGGTCCGGGATAACACTGAAGCTTTCTTT.

V is TRBV10-3 and J is TRBJ1-1; no clear D. V was shortened by 9 bases and J by 1 base, with 6 bases between the two germline ends. This CDR3 has 11 residues. Germline assignment: CDR1 ENHRY and CDR2 SYGVKD. The CDR3 bases are TGTGCCATAAGACAGAACACTGAAGCTTTCTTT. Translation: CAIRQNTEAFF.

V usage is TRBV10-1 and J usage is TRBJ2-5; the match to TRBD2 covers 13 bases. The ends lost 2 bases at V and 5 bases at J; junction bases unmatched: 14. The germline V gene encodes CDR1 WNHNN and CDR2 SYGVQD (reference sequence). The CDR3 has 19 amino acids. CDR3 amino acids: CASSEMEGPATSGRETQYF. The CDR3 coding sequence is TGCGCCAGCAGTGAGATGGAGGGACCTGCGACTAGCGGGAGGGAGACCCAGTACTTC.

This clone was counted between two and nine times. The chain joins TRBV19 to TRBJ1-5; unclear D gene. This CDR3 comprises 12 residues. V was cut by 3 bases and J by 5 bases, with 5 bases left in between. Germline assignment: CDR1 LNHDA and CDR2 SQIVND (reference sequence). Written as DNA, the CDR3 is TGTGCCAGTAGTATGCAGGATCAGCCCCAGCATTTT. Translating it yields CASSMQDQPQHF.

This clone showed up just once. The rearrangement links TRBV5-1 to TRBJ2-1; 7 nucleotides align to TRBD2. CDR1 SGHRS and CDR2 YFSETQ come from the germline V gene. The CDR3 spans 17 residues. Germline trimming cut 3 bases from V and 7 bases from J; bases unmatched to any gene: 16. In nucleotides, the CDR3 is TGCGCCAGCAGCTGGGAGGGCCTAGCGCTAGTCGGGAATGAGCAGTTCTTC. Protein sequence: CASSWEGLALVGNEQFF. Drawing the rest from reference TRBV5-1 and TRBJ2-1, the complete variable domain is KAGVTQTPRYLIKTRGQQVTLSCSPISGHRSVSWYQQTPGQGLQFLFEYFSETQRNKGNFPGRFSGRQFSNSRSEMNVSTLELGDSALYLCASSWEGLALVGNEQFFGPGTRLTVL.

The sample holds a few counts of this clone. The J gene is TRBJ2-1, the V gene TRBV7-9; 11 bases are a match to TRBD2. This CDR3 has 16 amino acids. Germline CDR1 reads SEHNR; CDR2 reads FQNEAQ (reference sequence). After removal of 5 bases from V and 5 bases from J, the junction contained 8 bases not matched to a gene. The CDR3 DNA reads as TGTGCCAGCAGCCCCCTGACTAGCGGGACCGACAATGAGCAGTTCTTC. This gives the protein CASSPLTSGTDNEQFF.

The J gene is TRBJ2-2, the V gene TRBV9; D remains ambiguous. This CDR3 region has 18 residues. CDR1 and CDR2 (germline): SGDLS, YYNGEE. V lost 0 bases and J lost 0, with 15 bases in between. CDR3 coding DNA: TGTGCCAGCAGCGTAGCTCCTGGGCCAGCTCCGAACACCGGGGAGCTGTTTTTT. Translating it yields CASSVAPGPAPNTGELFF.

With respect to this clone: At one of its ends the junction is not consistent with the germline gene, which may arise from a read error. This chain uses TRBV7-9 with TRBJ2-1; 10 nucleotides align to TRBD1. CDR3 length equals 17 residues. Germline CDR1 is SEHNR and CDR2 is FQNEAQ (reference sequence). The CDR3 protein is CSSSPPRTGGFYNEQFF. Here the CDR3 DNA reads TGTTCCAGCAGCCCGCCCCGGACAGGGGGGTTTTACAATGAGCAGTTCTTC.

The rearrangement uses TRBV28 and TRBJ1-3; the match to TRBD1 covers 7 bases. This CDR3 contains 15 residues. The ends lost 4 bases at V and 11 bases at J; junction bases unmatched: 14. Germline CDR1 reads MDHEN; CDR2 reads SYDVKM. Here the CDR3 DNA reads TGTGCCAGCAGTTCCCCCACCCGACAGGGCATCCCCATATATTTT. This encodes CASSSPTRQGIPIYF.

The V and J genes are TRBV2 and TRBJ2-6; 7 nucleotides agree with TRBD1. The CDR3 is 15 amino acids. Trimming cost V 6 bases and J 2 bases; bases outside gene matches: 4. Germline assignment: CDR1 SNHLY and CDR2 FYNNEI. The CDR3 reads CASRTDRAGANVLTF. CDR3 in DNA: TGTGCCAGCAGAACAGACAGGGCTGGGGCCAACGTCCTGACTTTC.

The table lists this clone with a count of one. The chain has TRBV10-1 and TRBJ2-5; 10 bases agree with TRBD1. Germline V gives CDR1 WNHNN, CDR2 SYGVQD (reference sequence). V was pared by 6 bases and J by 4 bases, with 14 bases of the junction left unmatched. The CDR3 totals 17 residues. In nucleotides, the CDR3 is TGCGCCAGCAGACCCGAGTTGACAGGGGGCATTCGAGAGACCCAGTACTTC. Its protein is CASRPELTGGIRETQYF.

V usage is TRBV6-1 and J usage is TRBJ2-7; 9 bases line up with TRBD2. This CDR3 is 14 amino acids long. V trimming: 8 bases; J trimming: 9 bases; junction bases outside the gene matches: 14. Germline loops: CDR1 MNHNS, CDR2 SASEGT. The CDR3 bases are TGTGCCAGCCGGAGGACAAACGGGACTAGCCGGCAGTACTTC. It encodes CASRRTNGTSRQYF.

CDR3: CASSLPSVGSISEQYF. The CDR3 coding sequence is TGTGCCAGCAGCTTACCTAGCGTGGGGAGTATCTCCGAGCAGTACTTC. The rearrangement links TRBV11-1 to TRBJ2-7, with a tentative D call TRBD2 (6 bases). Germline V lookup: CDR1 SGHAT, CDR2 FQDESV (reference sequence). The CDR3 contains 16 residues. Trimming left V 2 bases short and J 6 bases short, with 20 bases between.

V usage is TRBV6-6 and J usage is TRBJ2-5; 8 bases are a match to TRBD1. This CDR3 spans 15 amino acids. The germline CDR1 and CDR2 sequences are MNHNY and SVGAGI (reference sequence). V was pared by 0 bases and J by 4 bases, with 4 bases of the junction left unmatched. Here the CDR3 reads CASSYSQGAGETQYF. The CDR3 DNA reads as TGTGCCAGCAGTTACTCGCAGGGGGCTGGAGAGACCCAGTACTTC.

This chain's CDR3 is CASTRLDEQFF. The CDR3 bases are TGTGCCAGCACTAGACTGGATGAGCAGTTCTTC. The chain has TRBV2 and TRBJ2-1; D gene uncertain. The V end was cut by 7 bases, the J end by 8 bases, with 9 bases between. Germline values: CDR1 SNHLY, CDR2 FYNNEI. This CDR3 region has 11 residues. The full variable domain, completed using reference TRBV2 and TRBJ2-1, is EPEVTQTPSHQVTQMGQEVILRCVPISNHLYFYWYRQILGQKVEFLVSFYNNEISEKSEIFDDQFSVERPDGSNFTLKIRSTKLEDSAMYFCASTRLDEQFFGPGTRLTVL.

As DNA, the CDR3 is TGTGCCTTGATCCGGGTCCCTATTATGAACACTGAAGCTTTCTTT. This sequence encodes CALIRVPIMNTEAFF. The chain links TRBV19 to TRBJ1-1; D not certain. Germline CDR1 and CDR2: LNHDA and SQIVND (reference sequence). V lost 11 bases to trimming and J lost 0 bases, with 19 bases between them. The CDR3 is made up of 15 amino acids.

Only one count was recorded for this clone. The chain couples TRBV29-1 to TRBJ2-1, with a weak D call TRBD2 (7 bases). Germline CDR1 reads SQVTM; CDR2 reads ANQGSEA. This CDR3 comprises 13 residues. With 3 bases removed from V and 12 bases from J, the gap between germline ends came to 18 bases. DNA of the CDR3: TGCAGCGTTGAGGGGGGGTTAACCAGGGGGCAGTTCTTC. Its translation is CSVEGGLTRGQFF.

This chain joins TRBV7-3 and TRBJ2-5; 8 nucleotides align to TRBD1. CDR1 is SGHTA, CDR2 FQGTGA, per germline. V was clipped by 4 bases and J by 5 bases; unmatched bases: 18. The CDR3 contains 18 residues. The CDR3 DNA is TGTGCCAGCAGCTCGCCCGCCCCTCAGGGGGCAGTATGGGAGACCCAGTACTTC. Its translation is CASSSPAPQGAVWETQYF.